The 3 T cell receptor beta chains below were found in one sample sequenced in a study of T-cell memory formation after mild COVID-19. TCRdb ran MiXCR on the 5' RACE reads and lists one entry per CDR3 protein. The sample shows 300,000 to 350,000 distinct CDR3 sequences, over 11% of them seen only once. The sequenced sample consisted of PBMCs or a T cell subset sorted from them (not recorded which). The receptors originated from a man aged 18 to 30 who had mild COVID-19 (a few samples of this study predate the infection). Cell type and time point are not known.

V and J are TRBV16 and TRBJ1-2; the match to TRBD1 covers 8 bases. CDR1 is KGHSY, CDR2 FQNENV, per germline. The CDR3 contains 15 residues. Unmatched junction bases numbered 11, after V lost 4 bases and J lost 7 bases. The CDR3 DNA reads TGTGCCAGCAGCCTACCGGACAGGGAGGATTTTGGCTACACCTTC. It specifies CASSLPDREDFGYTF. The variable domain in full, completed from reference TRBV16 and TRBJ1-2, reads GEEVAQTPKHLVRGEGQKAKLYCAPIKGHSYVFWYQQVLKNEFKFLISFQNENVFDETGMPKERFSAKCLPNSPCSLEIQATKLEDSAVYFCASSLPDREDFGYTFGSGTRLTVV.

The chain links TRBV7-9 to TRBJ2-5; D gene unclear. Trimming removed 4 bases from V and 5 bases from J, with 11 bases in between. Germline V gives CDR1 SEHNR, CDR2 FQNEAQ (reference sequence). The CDR3 covers 13 residues. The CDR3 DNA is TGTGCCAGCAGCTCTACATCGGTGGAGACCCAGTACTTC. Translated, it gives CASSSTSVETQYF.

The chain recombines TRBV10-3 with TRBJ2-7; a possible D gene is TRBD1 (6 bases). The length of the CDR3 is 13 residues. V was shortened by 10 bases and J by 5 bases, with 18 bases between the two germline ends. The germline gives CDR1 ENHRY, CDR2 SYGVKD. The CDR3: CATGVQGRDEQYF. For the CDR3, the DNA is TGTGCCACTGGGGTCCAGGGGCGGGACGAGCAGTACTTC.